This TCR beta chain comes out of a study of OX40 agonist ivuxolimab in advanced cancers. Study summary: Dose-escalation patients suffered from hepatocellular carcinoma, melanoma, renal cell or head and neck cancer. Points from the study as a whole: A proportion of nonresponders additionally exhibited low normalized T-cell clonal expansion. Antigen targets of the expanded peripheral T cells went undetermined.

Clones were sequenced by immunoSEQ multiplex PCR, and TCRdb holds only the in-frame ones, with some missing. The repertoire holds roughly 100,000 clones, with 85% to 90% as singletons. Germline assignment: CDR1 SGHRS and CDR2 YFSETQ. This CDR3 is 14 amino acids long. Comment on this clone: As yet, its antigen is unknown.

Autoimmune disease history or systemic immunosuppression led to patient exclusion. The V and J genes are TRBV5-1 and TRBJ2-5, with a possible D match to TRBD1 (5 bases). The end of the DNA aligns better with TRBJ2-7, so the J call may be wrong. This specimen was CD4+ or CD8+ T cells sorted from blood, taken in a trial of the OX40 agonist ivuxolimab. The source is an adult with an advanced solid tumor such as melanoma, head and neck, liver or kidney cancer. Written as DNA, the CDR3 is TGCGCCAGCAGCTTGAGGCCAGGGTCCTACGAGCAGTACTTC. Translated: CASSLRPGSYEQYF.